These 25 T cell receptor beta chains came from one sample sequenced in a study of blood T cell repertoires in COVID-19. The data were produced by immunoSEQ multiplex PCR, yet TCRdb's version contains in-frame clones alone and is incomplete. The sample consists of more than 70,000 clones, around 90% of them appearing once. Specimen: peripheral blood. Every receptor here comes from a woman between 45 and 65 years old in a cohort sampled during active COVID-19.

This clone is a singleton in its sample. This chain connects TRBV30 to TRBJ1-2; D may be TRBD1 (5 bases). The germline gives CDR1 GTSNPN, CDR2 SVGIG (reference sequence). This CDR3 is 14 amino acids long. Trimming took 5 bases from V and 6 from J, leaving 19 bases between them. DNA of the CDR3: TGTGCCTGGCGACCCGCCGCAGGGTACCATGGCTACACCTTC. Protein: CAWRPAAGYHGYTF.

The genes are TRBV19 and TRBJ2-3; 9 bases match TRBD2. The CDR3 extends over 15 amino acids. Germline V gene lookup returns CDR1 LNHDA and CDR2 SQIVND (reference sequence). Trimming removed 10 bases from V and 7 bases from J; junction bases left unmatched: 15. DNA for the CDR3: TGTGCCACCACCTTGGAGACTAGCGGTAAGAATACGCAGTATTTT. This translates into CATTLETSGKNTQYF.

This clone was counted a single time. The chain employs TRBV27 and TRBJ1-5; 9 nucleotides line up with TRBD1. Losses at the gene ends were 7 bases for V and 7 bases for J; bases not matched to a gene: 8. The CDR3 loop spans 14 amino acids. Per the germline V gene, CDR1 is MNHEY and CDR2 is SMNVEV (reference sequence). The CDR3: CASNVQGAGQPQHF. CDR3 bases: TGTGCCAGCAACGTACAGGGGGCAGGGCAGCCCCAGCATTTT.

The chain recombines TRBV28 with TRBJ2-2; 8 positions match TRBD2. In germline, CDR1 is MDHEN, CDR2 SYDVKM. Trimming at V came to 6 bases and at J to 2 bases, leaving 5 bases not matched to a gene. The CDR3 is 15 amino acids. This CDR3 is CASRTGGANTGELFF. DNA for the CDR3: TGTGCCAGCAGGACGGGAGGGGCAAACACCGGGGAGCTGTTTTTT.

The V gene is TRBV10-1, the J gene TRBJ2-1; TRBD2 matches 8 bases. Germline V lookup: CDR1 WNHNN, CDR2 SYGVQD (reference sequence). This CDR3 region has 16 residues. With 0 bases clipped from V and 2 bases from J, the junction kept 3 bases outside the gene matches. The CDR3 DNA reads TGCGCCAGCAGTGAGTCGTTGCGGGGGGCCTACAATGAGCAGTTCTTC. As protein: CASSESLRGAYNEQFF.

The CDR3 sequence: CASSDGGNQPQHF. DNA of the CDR3: TGTGCCAGCAGTGATGGCGGAAATCAGCCCCAGCATTTT. V and J are TRBV25-1 and TRBJ1-5; D call uncertain. Germline CDR1 is MGHDK and CDR2 is SYGVNS. Trimming took 3 bases from V and 4 from J, leaving 7 bases between them. This CDR3 has 13 amino acids.

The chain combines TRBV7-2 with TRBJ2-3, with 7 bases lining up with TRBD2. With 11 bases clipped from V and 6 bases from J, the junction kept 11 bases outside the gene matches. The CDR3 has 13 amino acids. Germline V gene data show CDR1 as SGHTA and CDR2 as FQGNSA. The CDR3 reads CAQRAAGVDTQYF. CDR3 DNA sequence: TGTGCCCAACGGGCGGCGGGAGTTGATACGCAGTATTTT. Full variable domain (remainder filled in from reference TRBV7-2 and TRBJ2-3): GAGVSQSPSNKVTEKGKDVELRCDPISGHTALYWYRQSLGQGLEFLIYFQGNSAPDKSGLPSDRFSAERTGGSVSTLTIQRTQQEDSAVYLCAQRAAGVDTQYFGPGTRLTVL.

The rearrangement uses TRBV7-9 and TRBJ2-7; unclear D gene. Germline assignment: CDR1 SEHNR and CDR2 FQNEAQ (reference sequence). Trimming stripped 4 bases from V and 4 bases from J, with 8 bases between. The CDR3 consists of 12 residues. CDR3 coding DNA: TGTGCCAGCAGCTACGGTACTTACGAGCAGTACTTC. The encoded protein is CASSYGTYEQYF. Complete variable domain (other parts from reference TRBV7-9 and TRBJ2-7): DTGVSQNPRHKITKRGQNVTFRCDPISEHNRLYWYRQTLGQGPEFLTYFQNEAQLEKSRLLSDRFSAERPKGSFSTLEIQRTEQGDSAMYLCASSYGTYEQYFGPGTRLTVT.

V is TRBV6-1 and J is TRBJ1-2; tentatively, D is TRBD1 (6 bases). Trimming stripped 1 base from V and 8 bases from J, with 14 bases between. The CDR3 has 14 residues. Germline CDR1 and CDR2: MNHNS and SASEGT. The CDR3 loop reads CASSEGWRGAGYTF. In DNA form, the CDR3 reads TGTGCCAGCAGTGAAGGGTGGCGGGGGGCGGGCTACACCTTC.

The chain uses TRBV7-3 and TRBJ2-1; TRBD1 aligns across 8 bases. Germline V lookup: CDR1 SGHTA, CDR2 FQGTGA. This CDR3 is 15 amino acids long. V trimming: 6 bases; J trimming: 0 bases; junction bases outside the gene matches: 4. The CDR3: CASRPTGGSYNEQFF. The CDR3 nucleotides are TGTGCCAGCAGACCTACAGGGGGCTCCTACAATGAGCAGTTCTTC.

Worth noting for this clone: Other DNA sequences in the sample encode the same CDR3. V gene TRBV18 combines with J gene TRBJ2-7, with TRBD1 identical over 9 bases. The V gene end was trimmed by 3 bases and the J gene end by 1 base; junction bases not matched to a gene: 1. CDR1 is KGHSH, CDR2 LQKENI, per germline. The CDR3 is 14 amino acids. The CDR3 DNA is TGTGCCAGCTCACCGGGACAGGGTTCCTACGAGCAGTACTTC. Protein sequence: CASSPGQGSYEQYF.

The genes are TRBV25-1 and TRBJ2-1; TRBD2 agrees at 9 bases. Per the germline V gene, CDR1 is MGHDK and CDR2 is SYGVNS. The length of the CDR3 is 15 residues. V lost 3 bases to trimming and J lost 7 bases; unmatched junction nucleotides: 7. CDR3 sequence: CASSEASGVVNEQFF. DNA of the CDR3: TGTGCCAGCAGTGAGGCTAGCGGGGTAGTAAATGAGCAGTTCTTC.

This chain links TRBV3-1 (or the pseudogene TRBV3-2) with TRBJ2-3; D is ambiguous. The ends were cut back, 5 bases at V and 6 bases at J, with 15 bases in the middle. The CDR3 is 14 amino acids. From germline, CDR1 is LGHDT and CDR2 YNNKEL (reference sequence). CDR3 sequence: CASSSSTRMDTQYF. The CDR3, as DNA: TGTGCCAGCAGCTCTAGTACACGGATGGATACGCAGTATTTT.

The CDR3 DNA is TGTGCCAGCAGCTCCATAGCGGGGAGAGGGGGCAATGAGCAGTTCTTC. Amino acid sequence: CASSSIAGRGGNEQFF. This sequence joins TRBV7-9 and TRBJ2-1; TRBD2 matches 8 bases. The CDR3 has 16 amino acids. Germline V gene lookup returns CDR1 SEHNR and CDR2 FQNEAQ (reference sequence). V trimming: 4 bases; J trimming: 6 bases; junction bases outside the gene matches: 11.

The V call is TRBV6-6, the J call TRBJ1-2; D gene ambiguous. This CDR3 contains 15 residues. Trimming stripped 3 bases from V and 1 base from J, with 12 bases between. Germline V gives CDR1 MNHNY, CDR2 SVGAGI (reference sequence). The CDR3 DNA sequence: TGTGCCAGCAGTTATCTTCAGGTAGTTAACTATGGCTACACCTTC. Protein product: CASSYLQVVNYGYTF.

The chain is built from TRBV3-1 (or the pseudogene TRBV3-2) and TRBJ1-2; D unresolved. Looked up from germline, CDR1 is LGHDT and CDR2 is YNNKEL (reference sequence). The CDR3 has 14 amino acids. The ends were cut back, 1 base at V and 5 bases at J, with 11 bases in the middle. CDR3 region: CASSQVGQSYGYTF. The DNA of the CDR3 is TGTGCCAGCAGCCAAGTTGGGCAGAGTTATGGCTACACCTTC.

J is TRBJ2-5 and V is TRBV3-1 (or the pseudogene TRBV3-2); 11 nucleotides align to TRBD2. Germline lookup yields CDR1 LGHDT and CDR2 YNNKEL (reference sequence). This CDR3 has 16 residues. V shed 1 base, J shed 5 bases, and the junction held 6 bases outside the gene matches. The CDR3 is CASSQGRTSGRETQYF. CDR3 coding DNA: TGTGCCAGCAGCCAAGGGAGGACTAGCGGGCGGGAGACCCAGTACTTC.

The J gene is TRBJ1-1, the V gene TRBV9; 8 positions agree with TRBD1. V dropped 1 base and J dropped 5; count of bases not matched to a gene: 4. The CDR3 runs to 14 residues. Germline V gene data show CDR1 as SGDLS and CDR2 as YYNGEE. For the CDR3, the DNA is TGTGCCAGCAGCGTACTTGACAGGGGAACTGAAGCTTTCTTT. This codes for CASSVLDRGTEAFF.

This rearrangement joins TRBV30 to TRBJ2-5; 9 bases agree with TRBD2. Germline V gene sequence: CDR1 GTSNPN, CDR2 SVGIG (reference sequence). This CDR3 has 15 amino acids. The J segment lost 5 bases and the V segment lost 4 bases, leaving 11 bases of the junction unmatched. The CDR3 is CAWTIGSGGLETQYF. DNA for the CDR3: TGTGCCTGGACAATTGGTAGCGGGGGATTGGAGACCCAGTACTTC.

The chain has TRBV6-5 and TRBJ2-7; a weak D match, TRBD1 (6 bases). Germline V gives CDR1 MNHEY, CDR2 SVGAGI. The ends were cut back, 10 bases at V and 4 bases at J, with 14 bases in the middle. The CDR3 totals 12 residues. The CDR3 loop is CATWTAVYEQYF. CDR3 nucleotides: TGTGCCACCTGGACAGCAGTATACGAGCAGTACTTC.

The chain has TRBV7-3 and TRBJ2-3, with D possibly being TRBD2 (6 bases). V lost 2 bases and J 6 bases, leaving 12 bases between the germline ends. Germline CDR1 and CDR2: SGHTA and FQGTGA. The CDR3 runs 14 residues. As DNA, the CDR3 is TGTGCCAGCAGCTTAGCGGCTAGCGTTGATACGCAGTATTTT. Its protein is CASSLAASVDTQYF. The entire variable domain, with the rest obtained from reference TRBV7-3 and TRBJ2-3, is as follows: GAGVSQTPSNKVTEKGKYVELRCDPISGHTALYWYRQSLGQGPEFLIYFQGTGAADDSGLPNDRFFAVRPEGSVSTLKIQRTERGDSAVYLCASSLAASVDTQYFGPGTRLTVL.

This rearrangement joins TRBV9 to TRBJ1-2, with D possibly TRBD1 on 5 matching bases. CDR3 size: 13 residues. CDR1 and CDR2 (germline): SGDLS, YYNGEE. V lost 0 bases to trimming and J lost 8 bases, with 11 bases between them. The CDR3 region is CASSVDQGGGYTF. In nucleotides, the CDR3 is TGTGCCAGCAGCGTAGACCAGGGAGGAGGCTACACCTTC.

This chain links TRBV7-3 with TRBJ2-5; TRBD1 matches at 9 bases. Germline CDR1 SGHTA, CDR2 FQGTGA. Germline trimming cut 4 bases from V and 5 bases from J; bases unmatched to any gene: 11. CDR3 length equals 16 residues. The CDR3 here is CASSSGTGPLRETQYF. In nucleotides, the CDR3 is TGTGCCAGCAGCTCCGGGACAGGGCCCCTAAGGGAGACCCAGTACTTC.

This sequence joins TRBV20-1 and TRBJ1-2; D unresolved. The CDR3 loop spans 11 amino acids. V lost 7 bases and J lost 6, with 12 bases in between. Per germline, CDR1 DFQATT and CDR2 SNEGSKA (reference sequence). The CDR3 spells CSVRAPHGYTF. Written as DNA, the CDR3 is TGCAGTGTGCGTGCCCCCCATGGCTACACCTTC.

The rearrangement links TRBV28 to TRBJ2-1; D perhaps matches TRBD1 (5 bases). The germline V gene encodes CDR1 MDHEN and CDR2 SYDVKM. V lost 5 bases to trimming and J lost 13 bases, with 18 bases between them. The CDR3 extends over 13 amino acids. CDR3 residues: CASSRYTGDGQFF. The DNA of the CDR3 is TGTGCCAGCAGTCGTTATACAGGAGATGGTCAGTTCTTC. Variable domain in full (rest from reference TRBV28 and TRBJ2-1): DVKVTQSSRYLVKRTGEKVFLECVQDMDHENMFWYRQDPGLGLRLIYFSYDVKMKEKGDIPEGYSVSREKKERFSLILESASTNQTSMYLCASSRYTGDGQFFGPGTRLTVL.